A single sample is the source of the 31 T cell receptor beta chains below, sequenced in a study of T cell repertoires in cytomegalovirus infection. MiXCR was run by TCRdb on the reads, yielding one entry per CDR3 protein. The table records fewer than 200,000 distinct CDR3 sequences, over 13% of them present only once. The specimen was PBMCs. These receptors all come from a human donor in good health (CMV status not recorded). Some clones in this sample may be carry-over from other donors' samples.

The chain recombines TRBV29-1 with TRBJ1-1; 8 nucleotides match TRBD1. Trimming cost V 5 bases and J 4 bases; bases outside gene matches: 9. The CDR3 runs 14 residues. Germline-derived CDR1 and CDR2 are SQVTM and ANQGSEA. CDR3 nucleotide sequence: TGCAGCGTTTCCAAAGGGACAGGAGGCACTGAAGCTTTCTTT. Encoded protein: CSVSKGTGGTEAFF.

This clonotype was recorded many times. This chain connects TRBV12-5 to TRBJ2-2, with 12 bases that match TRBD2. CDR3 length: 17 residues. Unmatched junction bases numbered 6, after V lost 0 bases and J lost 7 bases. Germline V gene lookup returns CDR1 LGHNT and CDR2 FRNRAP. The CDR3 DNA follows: TGTGCTAGTGGTTTGGTACTAGCGGGGGGTTATTTCGGGGAGCTGTTTTTT. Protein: CASGLVLAGGYFGELFF.

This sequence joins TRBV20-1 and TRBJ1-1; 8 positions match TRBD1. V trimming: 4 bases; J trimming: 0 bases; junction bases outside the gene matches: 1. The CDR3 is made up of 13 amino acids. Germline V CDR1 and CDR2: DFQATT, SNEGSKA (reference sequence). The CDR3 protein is CSATDRVNTEAFF. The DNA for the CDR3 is TGCAGTGCTACGGACAGGGTGAACACTGAAGCTTTCTTT.

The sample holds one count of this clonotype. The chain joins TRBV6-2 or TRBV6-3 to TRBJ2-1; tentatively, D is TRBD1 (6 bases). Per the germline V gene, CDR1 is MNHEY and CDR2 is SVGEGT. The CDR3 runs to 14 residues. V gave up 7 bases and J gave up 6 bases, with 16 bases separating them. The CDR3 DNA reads TGTGCCAGCAACCCGGGACAAACTTTCAATGAGCAGTTCTTC. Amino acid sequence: CASNPGQTFNEQFF.

CDR3 nucleotides: TGTGCCACCACCACCAAGGGGGCTTCGGAGACCCAGTACTTC. This codes for CATTTKGASETQYF. The chain uses TRBV24-1 and TRBJ2-5, with 7 bases identical to TRBD1. CDR1 and CDR2 (germline): KGHDR, SFDVKD. J was trimmed by 5 bases and V by 8 bases; bases with no gene match: 10. This CDR3 contains 14 residues.

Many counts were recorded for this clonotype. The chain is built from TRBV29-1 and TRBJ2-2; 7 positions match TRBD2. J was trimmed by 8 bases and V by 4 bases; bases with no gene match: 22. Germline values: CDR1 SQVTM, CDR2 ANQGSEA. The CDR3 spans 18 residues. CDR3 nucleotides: TGCAGCGTTGTCCAGCGGGACCCTACAAGTTCAGGGAAAGGGGAGCTGTTTTTT. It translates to CSVVQRDPTSSGKGELFF.

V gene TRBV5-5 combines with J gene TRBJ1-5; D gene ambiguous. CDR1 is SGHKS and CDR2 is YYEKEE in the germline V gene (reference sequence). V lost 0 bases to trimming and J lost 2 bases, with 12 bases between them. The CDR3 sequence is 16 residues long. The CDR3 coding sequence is TGTGCCAGCAGCTTGGTCCCGCACATGGGCAATCAGCCCCAGCATTTT. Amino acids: CASSLVPHMGNQPQHF.

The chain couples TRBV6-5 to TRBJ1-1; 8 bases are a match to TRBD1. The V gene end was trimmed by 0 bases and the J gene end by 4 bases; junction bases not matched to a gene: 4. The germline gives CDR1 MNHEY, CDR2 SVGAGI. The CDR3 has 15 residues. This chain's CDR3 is CASSYSHRGATEAFF. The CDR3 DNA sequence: TGTGCCAGCAGTTACTCACACAGGGGGGCCACTGAAGCTTTCTTT.

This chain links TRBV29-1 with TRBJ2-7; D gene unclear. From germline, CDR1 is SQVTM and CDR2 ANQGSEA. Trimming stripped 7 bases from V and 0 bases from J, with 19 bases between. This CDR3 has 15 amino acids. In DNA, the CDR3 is TGCAGCGCCCAACTCGGCGCACTTCTCTCCTACGAGCAGTACTTC. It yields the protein CSAQLGALLSYEQYF.

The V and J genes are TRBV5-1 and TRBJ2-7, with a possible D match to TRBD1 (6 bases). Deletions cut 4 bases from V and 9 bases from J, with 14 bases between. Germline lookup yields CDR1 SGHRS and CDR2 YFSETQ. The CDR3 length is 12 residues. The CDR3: CASSSGQLVQYF. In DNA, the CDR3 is TGCGCCAGCAGCAGCGGACAGCTAGTGCAGTACTTC. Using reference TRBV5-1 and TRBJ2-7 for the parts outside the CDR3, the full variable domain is KAGVTQTPRYLIKTRGQQVTLSCSPISGHRSVSWYQQTPGQGLQFLFEYFSETQRNKGNFPGRFSGRQFSNSRSEMNVSTLELGDSALYLCASSSGQLVQYFGPGTRLTVT.

CDR3 sequence (DNA): TGTGCCAGTAGTATTTTTGGGTCTTTATATGGCTACACCTTC. Translated: CASSIFGSLYGYTF. V usage is TRBV19 and J usage is TRBJ1-2; D is unclear. This CDR3 is 14 amino acids long. The V gene lost 3 bases and the J gene lost 5 bases, with 13 bases spanning the gap. Germline V lookup: CDR1 LNHDA, CDR2 SQIVND (reference sequence). The variable domain in full, completed from reference TRBV19 and TRBJ1-2, reads DGGITQSPKYLFRKEGQNVTLSCEQNLNHDAMYWYRQDPGQGLRLIYYSQIVNDFQKGDIAEGYSVSREKKESFPLTVTSAQKNPTAFYLCASSIFGSLYGYTFGSGTRLTVV.

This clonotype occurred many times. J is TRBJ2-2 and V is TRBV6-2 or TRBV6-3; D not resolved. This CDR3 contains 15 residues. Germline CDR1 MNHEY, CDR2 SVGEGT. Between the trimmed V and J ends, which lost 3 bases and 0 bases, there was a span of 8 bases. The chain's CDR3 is CASSYQVPNTGELFF. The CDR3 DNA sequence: TGTGCCAGCAGTTATCAAGTACCGAACACCGGGGAGCTGTTTTTT.

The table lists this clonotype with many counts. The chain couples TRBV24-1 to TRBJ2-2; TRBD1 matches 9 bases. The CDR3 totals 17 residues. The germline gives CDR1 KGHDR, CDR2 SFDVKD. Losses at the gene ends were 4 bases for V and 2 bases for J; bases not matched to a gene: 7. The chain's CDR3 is CATSDPQGADNTGELFF. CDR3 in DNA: TGTGCCACCAGTGACCCACAGGGGGCGGACAACACCGGGGAGCTGTTTTTT.

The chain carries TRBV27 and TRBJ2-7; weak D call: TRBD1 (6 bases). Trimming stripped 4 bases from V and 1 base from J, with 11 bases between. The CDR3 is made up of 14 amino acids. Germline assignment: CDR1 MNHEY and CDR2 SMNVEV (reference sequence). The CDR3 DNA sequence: TGTGCCAGCAGTTCCGGGACATGGTCCTACGAGCAGTACTTC. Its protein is CASSSGTWSYEQYF.

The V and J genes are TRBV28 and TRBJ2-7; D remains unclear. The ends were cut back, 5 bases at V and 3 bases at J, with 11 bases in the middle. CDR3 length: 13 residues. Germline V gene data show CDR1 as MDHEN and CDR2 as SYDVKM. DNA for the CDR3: TGTGCCAGCAGTCCTCCTGCCGGCTACGAGCAGTACTTC. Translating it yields CASSPPAGYEQYF.

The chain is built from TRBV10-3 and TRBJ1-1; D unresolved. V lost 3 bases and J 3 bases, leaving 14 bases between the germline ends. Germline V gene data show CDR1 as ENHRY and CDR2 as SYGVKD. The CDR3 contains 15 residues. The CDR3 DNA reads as TGTGCCATCAGTGAAGTGGACGGGCGGGACACTGAAGCTTTCTTT. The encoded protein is CAISEVDGRDTEAFF.

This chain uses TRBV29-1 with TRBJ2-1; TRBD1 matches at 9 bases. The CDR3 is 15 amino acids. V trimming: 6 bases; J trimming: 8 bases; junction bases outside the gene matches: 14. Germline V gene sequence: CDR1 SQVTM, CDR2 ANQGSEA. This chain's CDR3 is CSVATPGQGLDEQFF. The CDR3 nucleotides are TGCAGCGTGGCTACTCCGGGACAGGGTCTCGATGAGCAGTTCTTC.

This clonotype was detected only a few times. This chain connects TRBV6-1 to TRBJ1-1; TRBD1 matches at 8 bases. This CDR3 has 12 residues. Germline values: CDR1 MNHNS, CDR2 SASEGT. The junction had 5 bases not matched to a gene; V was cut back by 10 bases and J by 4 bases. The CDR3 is CATGQGRTEAFF. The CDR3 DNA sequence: TGTGCCACCGGACAGGGCCGCACTGAAGCTTTCTTT.

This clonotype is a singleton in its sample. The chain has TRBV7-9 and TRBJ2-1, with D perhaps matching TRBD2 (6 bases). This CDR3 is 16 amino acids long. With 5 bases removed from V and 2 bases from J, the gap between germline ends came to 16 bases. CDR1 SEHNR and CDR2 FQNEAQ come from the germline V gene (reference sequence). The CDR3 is CASSRRDSGAYNEQFF. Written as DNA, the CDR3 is TGTGCCAGCAGCCGTAGGGATAGCGGCGCCTACAATGAGCAGTTCTTC. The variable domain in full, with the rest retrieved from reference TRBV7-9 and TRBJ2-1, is DTGVSQNPRHKITKRGQNVTFRCDPISEHNRLYWYRQTLGQGPEFLTYFQNEAQLEKSRLLSDRFSAERPKGSFSTLEIQRTEQGDSAMYLCASSRRDSGAYNEQFFGPGTRLTVL.

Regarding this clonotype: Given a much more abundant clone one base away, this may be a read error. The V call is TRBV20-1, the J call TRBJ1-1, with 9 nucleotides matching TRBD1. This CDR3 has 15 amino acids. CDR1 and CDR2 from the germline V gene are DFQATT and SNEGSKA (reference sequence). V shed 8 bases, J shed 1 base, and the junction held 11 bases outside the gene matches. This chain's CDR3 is CSTYLGQGQNTEAFF. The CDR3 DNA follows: TGCAGTACGTACCTGGGACAGGGTCAGAACACTGAAGCTTTCTTT.

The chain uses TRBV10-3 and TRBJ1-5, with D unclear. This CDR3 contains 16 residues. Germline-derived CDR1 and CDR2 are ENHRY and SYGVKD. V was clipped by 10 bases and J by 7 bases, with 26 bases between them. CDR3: CATAGEYGSHRQPQHF. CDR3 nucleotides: TGTGCCACTGCGGGAGAATACGGGTCTCATCGCCAGCCCCAGCATTTT.

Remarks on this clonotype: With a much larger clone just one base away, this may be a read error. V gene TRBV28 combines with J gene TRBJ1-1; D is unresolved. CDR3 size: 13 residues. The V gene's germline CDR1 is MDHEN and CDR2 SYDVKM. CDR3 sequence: CSSSAPGQTEAFF. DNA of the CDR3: TGTTCCAGCAGTGCTCCCGGGCAAACTGAAGCTTTCTTT.

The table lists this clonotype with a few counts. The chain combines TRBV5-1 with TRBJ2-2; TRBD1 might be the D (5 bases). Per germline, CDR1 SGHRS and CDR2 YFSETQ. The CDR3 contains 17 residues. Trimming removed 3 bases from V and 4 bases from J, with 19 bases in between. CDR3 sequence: CASSSTWAGSGTGELFF. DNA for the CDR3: TGCGCCAGCAGCTCTACTTGGGCAGGGTCTGGCACCGGGGAGCTGTTTTTT.

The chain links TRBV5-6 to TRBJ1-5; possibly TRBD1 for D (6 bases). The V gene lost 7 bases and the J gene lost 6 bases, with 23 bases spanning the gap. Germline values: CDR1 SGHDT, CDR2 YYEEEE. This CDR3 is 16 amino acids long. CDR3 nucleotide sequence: TGTGCCAGCCTAAAACACGGGGGGGCGCAGGGTCAGCCCCAGCATTTT. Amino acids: CASLKHGGAQGQPQHF.

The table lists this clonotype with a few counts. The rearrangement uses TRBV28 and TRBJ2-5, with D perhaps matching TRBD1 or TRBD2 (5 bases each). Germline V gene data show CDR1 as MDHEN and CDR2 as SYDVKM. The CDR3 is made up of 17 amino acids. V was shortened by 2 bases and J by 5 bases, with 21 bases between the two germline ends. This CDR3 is CASSLIRDLAKGETQYF. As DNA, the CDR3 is TGTGCCAGCAGTTTAATAAGGGACCTCGCGAAAGGGGAGACCCAGTACTTC.

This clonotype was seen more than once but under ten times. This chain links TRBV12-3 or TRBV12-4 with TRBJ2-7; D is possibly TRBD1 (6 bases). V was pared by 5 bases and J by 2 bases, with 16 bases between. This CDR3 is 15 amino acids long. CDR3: CASSQSTGGTYEQYF. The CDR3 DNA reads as TGTGCCAGCAGTCAATCGACAGGCGGTACCTACGAGCAGTACTTC.

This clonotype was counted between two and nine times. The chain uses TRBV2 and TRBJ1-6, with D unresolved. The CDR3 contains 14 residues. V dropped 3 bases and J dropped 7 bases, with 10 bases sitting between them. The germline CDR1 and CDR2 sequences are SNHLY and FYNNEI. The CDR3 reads CASSEQTVNSPLHF. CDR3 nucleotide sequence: TGTGCCAGCAGTGAGCAGACGGTGAATTCACCCCTCCACTTT.

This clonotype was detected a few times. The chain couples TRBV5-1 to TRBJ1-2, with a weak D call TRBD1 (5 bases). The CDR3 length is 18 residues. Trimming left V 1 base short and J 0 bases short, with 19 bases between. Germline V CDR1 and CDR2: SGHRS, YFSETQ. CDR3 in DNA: TGCGCCAGCAGCTTGAGGGCAGGGACGACCCGGACTAACTATGGCTACACCTTC. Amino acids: CASSLRAGTTRTNYGYTF.

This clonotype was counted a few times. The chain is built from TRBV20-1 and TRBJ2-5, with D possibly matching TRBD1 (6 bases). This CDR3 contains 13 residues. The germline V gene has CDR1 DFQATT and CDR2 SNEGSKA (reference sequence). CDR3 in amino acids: CTQGQDLVETQYF. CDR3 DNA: TGCACCCAGGGGCAGGACCTAGTAGAGACCCAGTACTTC.

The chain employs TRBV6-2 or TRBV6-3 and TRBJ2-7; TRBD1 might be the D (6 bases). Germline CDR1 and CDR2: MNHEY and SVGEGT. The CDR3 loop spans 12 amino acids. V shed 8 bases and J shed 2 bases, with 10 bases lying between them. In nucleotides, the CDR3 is TGTGCCAGCCGGGACAACCCCTACGAGCAGTACTTC. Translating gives CASRDNPYEQYF.

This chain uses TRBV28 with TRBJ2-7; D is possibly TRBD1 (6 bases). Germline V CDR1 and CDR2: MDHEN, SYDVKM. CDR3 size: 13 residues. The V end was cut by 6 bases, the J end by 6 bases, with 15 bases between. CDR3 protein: CASSRQVVAEQYF. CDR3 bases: TGTGCCAGCAGCCGACAGGTGGTGGCCGAGCAGTACTTC.